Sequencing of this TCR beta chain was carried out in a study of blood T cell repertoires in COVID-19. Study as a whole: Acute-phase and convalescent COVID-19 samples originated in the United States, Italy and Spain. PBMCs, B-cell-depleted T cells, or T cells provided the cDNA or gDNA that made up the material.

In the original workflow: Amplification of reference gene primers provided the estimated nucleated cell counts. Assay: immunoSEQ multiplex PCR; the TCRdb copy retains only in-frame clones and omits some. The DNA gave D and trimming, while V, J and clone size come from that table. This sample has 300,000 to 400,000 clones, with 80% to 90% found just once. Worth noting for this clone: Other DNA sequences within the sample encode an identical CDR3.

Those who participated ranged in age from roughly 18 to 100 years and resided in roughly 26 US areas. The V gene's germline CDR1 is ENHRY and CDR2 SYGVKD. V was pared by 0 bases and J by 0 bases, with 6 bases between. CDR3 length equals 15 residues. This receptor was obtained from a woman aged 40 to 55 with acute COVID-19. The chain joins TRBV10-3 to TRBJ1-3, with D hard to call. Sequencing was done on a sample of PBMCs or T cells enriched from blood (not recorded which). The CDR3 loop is CAISESSSSGNTIYF. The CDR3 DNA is TGTGCCATCAGTGAGTCTTCCAGCTCTGGAAACACCATATATTTT.